A single sample gave rise to the 22 T cell receptor beta chains below, sequenced in a study of Ad26.COV2.S vaccination and SARS-CoV-2 variants. Described treatment: roughly 18 received Ad26.COV2.S at low or high dose, single or two shots; 5 received placebo; per-sample allocation not given. Material that was analyzed had been drawn on day 63 after the first vaccine or placebo injection. TCRdb's table, derived via immunoSEQ multiplex PCR, lists solely in-frame clones and lacks some. The sample shows around 340,000 clones, about 88% of them seen only once. The specimen comprised peripheral blood, sampled in a trial of Ad26.COV2.S vaccine versus placebo. The receptors here all came from a person aged 18 to 65 who received the Ad26.COV2.S COVID-19 vaccine or a placebo.

V is TRBV5-3 and J is TRBJ1-2; no definite D call. TRBV5-3 is designated an ORF whose function remains uncertain. This CDR3 region has 15 residues. Trimming took 4 bases from V and 1 from J, leaving 14 bases between them. CDR3 in amino acids: CARSLSFAGNYGYTF. The CDR3 DNA sequence: TGTGCCAGAAGCCTCTCCTTCGCAGGTAACTATGGCTACACCTTC.

The rearrangement uses TRBV25-1 and TRBJ1-2, with D possibly matching TRBD1 (5 bases). The CDR3 is 15 amino acids. The V end was cut by 3 bases, the J end by 5 bases, with 16 bases between. From germline, CDR1 is MGHDK and CDR2 SYGVNS. The CDR3 loop reads CASSDTLGVSYGYTF. The CDR3 region has the DNA TGTGCCAGCAGTGATACTTTAGGGGTTTCATATGGCTACACCTTC.

This chain connects TRBV7-6 to TRBJ2-3, with 13 bases matching TRBD2. CDR1 is SGHVS, CDR2 FNYEAQ, per germline. V was clipped by 1 base and J by 6 bases; unmatched bases: 10. CDR3 size: 18 residues. The CDR3 protein is CASSLGLAGGPLGDTQYF. Written as DNA, the CDR3 is TGTGCCAGCAGCTTAGGACTAGCGGGGGGTCCCTTGGGGGATACGCAGTATTTT.

The chain couples TRBV7-7 to TRBJ2-1; 8 nucleotides line up with TRBD2. The CDR3 length is 15 residues. The V and J ends lost 5 bases and 7 bases, in that order; junction bases with no gene match: 10. CDR1 and CDR2 from the germline V gene are SSHAT and FNYEAQ (reference sequence). The CDR3 DNA sequence: TGTGCCAGCAGCCCTGTGAGCGGGAGCGGGAATGAGCAGTTCTTC. Residues: CASSPVSGSGNEQFF. The complete variable domain, with remaining parts taken from reference TRBV7-7 and TRBJ2-1, reads GAGVSQSPRYKVTKRGQDVTLRCDPISSHATLYWYQQALGQGPEFLTYFNYEAQPDKSGLPSDRFSAERPEGSISTLTIQRTEQRDSAMYRCASSPVSGSGNEQFFGPGTRLTVL.

This chain joins TRBV6-2 or TRBV6-3 and TRBJ2-5; D is perhaps TRBD1 or TRBD2 (5 bases each). The CDR3 spans 12 residues. The germline V and J ends were trimmed by 5 bases and 1 base, with 5 bases remaining between them. Per the germline V gene, CDR1 is MNHEY and CDR2 is SVGEGT. The CDR3 spells CASSGTQETQYF. The CDR3 coding sequence is TGTGCCAGCAGTGGGACCCAAGAGACCCAGTACTTC.

The chain uses TRBV14 and TRBJ1-1; 7 nucleotides align to TRBD1. J was trimmed by 5 bases and V by 4 bases; bases with no gene match: 13. Per the germline V gene, CDR1 is SGHDN and CDR2 is FVKESK. The CDR3 consists of 16 residues. The DNA of the CDR3 is TGTGCCAGCAGCCCGCGGGGCAGGGGGAGCTCAACTGAAGCTTTCTTT. Translating gives CASSPRGRGSSTEAFF.

The chain has TRBV5-6 and TRBJ2-3; TRBD2 matches at 13 bases. With V trimmed by 5 bases and J by 9 bases, 12 bases remained unmatched. Germline CDR1 is SGHDT and CDR2 is YYEEEE. CDR3 length: 16 residues. This chain's CDR3 is CASRVRLAGGRNTQYF. CDR3 DNA sequence: TGTGCCAGCAGAGTGCGACTAGCGGGAGGAAGAAACACGCAGTATTTT.

The chain carries TRBV5-5 and TRBJ2-7; D unclear. This CDR3 has 14 amino acids. Germline V gene sequence: CDR1 SGHKS, CDR2 YYEKEE (reference sequence). V lost 5 bases and J 3 bases, leaving 15 bases between the germline ends. The CDR3 protein is CASSYTTVNYEQYF. The CDR3 DNA follows: TGTGCCAGCAGTTACACGACTGTAAACTACGAGCAGTACTTC. Complete variable domain (other parts from reference TRBV5-5 and TRBJ2-7): DAGVTQSPTHLIKTRGQQVTLRCSPISGHKSVSWYQQVLGQGPQFIFQYYEKEERGRGNFPDRFSARQFPNYSSELNVNALLLGDSALYLCASSYTTVNYEQYFGPGTRLTVT.

The chain employs TRBV2 and TRBJ1-4, with no clear D. V was trimmed by 7 bases and J by 8 bases, leaving 14 bases between them. Germline assignment: CDR1 SNHLY and CDR2 FYNNEI. The CDR3 length is 13 residues. The CDR3 DNA reads TGTGCCAGCATTGGGTCGGAGAGGGAAAAACTGTTTTTT. Translation: CASIGSEREKLFF. The full variable domain, rest sourced from reference TRBV2 and TRBJ1-4, is EPEVTQTPSHQVTQMGQEVILRCVPISNHLYFYWYRQILGQKVEFLVSFYNNEISEKSEIFDDQFSVERPDGSNFTLKIRSTKLEDSAMYFCASIGSEREKLFFGSGTQLSVL.

The CDR3 here is CASSNPAGQGYGYTF. The CDR3 coding sequence is TGTGCCAGCAGTAACCCGGCGGGACAGGGCTATGGCTACACCTTC. The genes are TRBV6-2 or TRBV6-3 and TRBJ1-2; 9 bases map to TRBD1. V dropped 5 bases and J dropped 4; count of bases not matched to a gene: 8. CDR3 length: 15 residues. Germline CDR1 reads MNHEY; CDR2 reads SVGEGT.

Here the CDR3 DNA reads TGTGCCACCCTTGAGGGGGAAGGCTCCTATAATTCACCCCTCCACTTT. As protein: CATLEGEGSYNSPLHF. The gene calls are TRBV28 and TRBJ1-6; D possibly corresponds to TRBD1 (6 bases). Germline V gives CDR1 MDHEN, CDR2 SYDVKM. This CDR3 has 16 residues. Trimming removed 10 bases at V and 0 bases at J, with 16 bases between.

This clone was picked up one time. The chain recombines TRBV29-1 with TRBJ1-2, with D perhaps matching TRBD1 (5 bases). The CDR3 loop spans 15 amino acids. V was trimmed by 0 bases and J by 4 bases, leaving 15 bases between them. The germline V gene has CDR1 SQVTM and CDR2 ANQGSEA. CDR3 in amino acids: CSVEDPLGGAYGYTF. The CDR3 nucleotides read TGCAGCGTTGAAGACCCACTGGGGGGAGCCTATGGCTACACCTTC.

The CDR3 DNA sequence: TGCAGCGTTGAAAGACAGGGGGTCGTTCGCACTGAAGCTTTCTTT. This translates into CSVERQGVVRTEAFF. The chain uses TRBV29-1 and TRBJ1-1, with 9 bases fitting TRBD1. V gave up 2 bases and J gave up 4 bases; unmatched junction bases: 8. CDR1 is SQVTM and CDR2 is ANQGSEA in the germline V gene. CDR3 size: 15 residues.

J is TRBJ2-2 and V is TRBV6-5; D possibly matches TRBD1 or TRBD2 (5 bases each). Per the germline V gene, CDR1 is MNHEY and CDR2 is SVGAGI. V lost 8 bases and J 4 bases, leaving 17 bases between the germline ends. The CDR3 is 15 amino acids. CDR3 sequence: CASLWGIGATGELFF. The CDR3 nucleotides read TGTGCCAGCCTTTGGGGGATTGGGGCCACCGGGGAGCTGTTTTTT.

The rearrangement links TRBV6-5 to TRBJ1-2; 8 bases line up with TRBD1. V dropped 2 bases and J dropped 4; count of bases not matched to a gene: 9. The CDR3 has 16 residues. Germline V gene sequence: CDR1 MNHEY, CDR2 SVGAGI. In DNA, the CDR3 is TGTGCCAGCAGTTACACAAACAGGGGGATGATCTATGGCTACACCTTC. This translates into CASSYTNRGMIYGYTF.

This chain connects TRBV29-1 to TRBJ2-5; TRBD2 agrees at 9 bases. Germline trimming cut 7 bases from V and 1 base from J; bases unmatched to any gene: 7. The germline CDR1 and CDR2 sequences are SQVTM and ANQGSEA. This CDR3 has 14 amino acids. CDR3 bases: TGCAGCGGGGGCAGCGGGGGGTCCCAAGAGACCCAGTACTTC. This sequence encodes CSGGSGGSQETQYF.

The gene calls are TRBV5-1 and TRBJ1-2; a possible D gene is TRBD1 (6 bases). V gave up 2 bases and J gave up 4 bases, with 18 bases separating them. CDR3 size: 16 residues. The germline CDR1 and CDR2 sequences are SGHRS and YFSETQ. For the CDR3, the DNA is TGCGCCAGCAGCTTAGGACAGCCCGGGCAAGGCTATGGCTACACCTTC. This sequence encodes CASSLGQPGQGYGYTF.

The rearrangement links TRBV27 to TRBJ1-1; the match to TRBD1 covers 7 bases. From germline, CDR1 is MNHEY and CDR2 SMNVEV (reference sequence). V shed 0 bases, J shed 4 bases, and the junction held 8 bases outside the gene matches. CDR3 size: 16 residues. DNA for the CDR3: TGTGCCAGCAGTTTATCGGCAGGGGGATTCGCCACTGAAGCTTTCTTT. Translation gives CASSLSAGGFATEAFF.

V usage is TRBV5-4 and J usage is TRBJ2-1; 12 bases line up with TRBD2. The CDR3 runs 19 residues. The trim removed 2 bases at V and 2 bases at J, leaving 11 bases unmatched. Germline lookup yields CDR1 SGHNT and CDR2 YYREEE (reference sequence). DNA of the CDR3: TGTGCCAGCAGCTTACCCGCCGGGACTAGCGGGCTCCCCTACAATGAGCAGTTCTTC. Its protein product is CASSLPAGTSGLPYNEQFF. Supplemented by reference TRBV5-4 and TRBJ2-1, the full variable domain reads ETGVTQSPTHLIKTRGQQVTLRCSSQSGHNTVSWYQQALGQGPQFIFQYYREEENGRGNFPPRFSGLQFPNYSSELNVNALELDDSALYLCASSLPAGTSGLPYNEQFFGPGTRLTVL.

The chain links TRBV25-1 to TRBJ1-2, with TRBD1 matching 7 bases. The J segment lost 4 bases and the V segment lost 1 base, leaving 9 bases of the junction unmatched. The germline V gene has CDR1 MGHDK and CDR2 SYGVNS. This CDR3 comprises 16 residues. The CDR3 region is CASSELSVTGPYGYTF. The CDR3 DNA reads as TGTGCCAGCAGTGAATTGAGCGTGACAGGGCCCTATGGCTACACCTTC.

The CDR3 DNA is TGCGCCAGCACCAGGACGGGGTATGGCTACACCTTC. Translation: CASTRTGYGYTF. The V call is TRBV10-1, the J call TRBJ1-2; D gene uncertain. CDR3 length: 12 amino acids. Deletions cut 7 bases from V and 5 bases from J, with 11 bases between. Germline V gives CDR1 WNHNN, CDR2 SYGVQD (reference sequence).

The rearrangement joins TRBV14 to TRBJ1-2, with D possibly TRBD1 on 5 matching bases. The CDR3 is 17 amino acids. V gave up 1 base and J gave up 2 bases, with 17 bases separating them. Germline lookup yields CDR1 SGHDN and CDR2 FVKESK. CDR3 sequence (DNA): TGTGCCAGCAGCCAAGCCCAGGGATCCGGCGCAAACTATGGCTACACCTTC. Encoded protein: CASSQAQGSGANYGYTF.